These T cell receptor beta chains were read from a single sample in a study of T cell repertoires in cytomegalovirus infection. In TCRdb, the reads were re-called with MiXCR into one record per CDR3 protein. The sample contains about 250,000 distinct CDR3 sequences, around 6.6% of which appear only once. Sequencing was done on a sample of PBMCs. These receptors originate from a human donor in good health (CMV status not recorded). Some clones in this sample may be carry-over from other donors' samples. Each CDR3 is given with its conserved first and last residue. Fields, in order: D gene, clone size, V gene, J gene, CDR3 protein, CDR3 DNA. D genes are given only for firm matches. Where a row states a size, it is once, few, many or the class of an expanded clone; other rows omit it.

D gene: -
clone size: many
V gene: TRBV20-1
J gene: TRBJ2-5
CDR3 protein: CSAMTGTSFSETQYF
CDR3 DNA: TGCAGTGCTATGACCGGGACTTCCTTCTCGGAGACCCAGTACTTC

D gene: TRBD1
clone size: -
V gene: TRBV12-3/TRBV12-4
J gene: TRBJ1-2
CDR3 protein: CASSSGGTVGLYGYTF
CDR3 DNA: TGTGCCAGCAGTTCCGGGGGGACAGTGGGGCTCTATGGCTACACCTTC

D gene: TRBD1
clone size: many
V gene: TRBV18
J gene: TRBJ1-1
CDR3 protein: CASSPGTGGVNTEAFF
CDR3 DNA: TGTGCCAGCTCACCAGGGACAGGGGGTGTGAACACTGAAGCTTTCTTT

D gene: -
clone size: many
V gene: TRBV6-6
J gene: TRBJ1-1
CDR3 protein: CASSYVFYTEAFF
CDR3 DNA: TGTGCCAGCAGTTACGTTTTCTACACTGAAGCTTTCTTT

D gene: -
clone size: many
V gene: TRBV7-2
J gene: TRBJ1-5
CDR3 protein: CASSFMPADQPQHF
CDR3 DNA: TGTGCCAGCAGCTTTATGCCGGCGGATCAGCCCCAGCATTTT

D gene: -
clone size: many
V gene: TRBV6-2/TRBV6-3
J gene: TRBJ1-5
CDR3 protein: CASSYAQVAYSNQPQHF
CDR3 DNA: TGTGCCAGCAGTTATGCCCAAGTGGCATATAGCAATCAGCCCCAGCATTTT

D gene: -
clone size: many
V gene: TRBV7-2
J gene: TRBJ1-6
CDR3 protein: CASSYQKTPLHF
CDR3 DNA: TGTGCCAGCAGCTACCAAAAGACGCCCCTCCACTTT

D gene: TRBD1
clone size: -
V gene: TRBV2
J gene: TRBJ1-2
CDR3 protein: CAGRGQGGNYGYTF
CDR3 DNA: TGTGCCGGGAGGGGACAGGGGGGGAACTATGGCTACACCTTC

D gene: -
clone size: -
V gene: TRBV20-1
J gene: TRBJ2-2
CDR3 protein: CSARPRTGELFF
CDR3 DNA: TGCAGTGCTAGACCTCGCACCGGGGAGCTGTTTTTT

D gene: -
clone size: many
V gene: TRBV6-2/TRBV6-3
J gene: TRBJ1-6
CDR3 protein: CASSNYISPLHF
CDR3 DNA: TGTGCCAGCAGCAACTATATTTCACCCCTCCACTTT

D gene: -
clone size: many
V gene: TRBV4-3
J gene: TRBJ2-3
CDR3 protein: CASSQDLGRGVDTQYF
CDR3 DNA: TGCGCCAGCAGCCAAGATTTGGGGCGGGGTGTTGATACGCAGTATTTT

D gene: TRBD2
clone size: many
V gene: TRBV5-4
J gene: TRBJ2-1
CDR3 protein: CASTKGSGGPHNEQFF
CDR3 DNA: TGTGCCAGCACCAAAGGAAGCGGGGGGCCTCACAATGAGCAGTTCTTC

D gene: -
clone size: many
V gene: TRBV19
J gene: TRBJ1-1
CDR3 protein: CASSIIWGGGTEAFF
CDR3 DNA: TGTGCCAGTAGTATAATTTGGGGTGGTGGCACTGAAGCTTTCTTT

D gene: TRBD1
clone size: many
V gene: TRBV6-2/TRBV6-3
J gene: TRBJ1-1
CDR3 protein: CASLTRDRKTEAFF
CDR3 DNA: TGTGCCAGCCTTACCCGGGACAGGAAGACTGAAGCTTTCTTT

D gene: -
clone size: many
V gene: TRBV29-1
J gene: TRBJ1-1
CDR3 protein: CSVGPAMNTEAFF
CDR3 DNA: TGCAGCGTGGGGCCTGCGATGAACACTGAAGCTTTCTTT

D gene: TRBD2
clone size: many
V gene: TRBV7-8
J gene: TRBJ2-1
CDR3 protein: CASSLGGPGGWNEQFF
CDR3 DNA: TGTGCCAGCAGCTTAGGGGGGCCGGGAGGGTGGAATGAGCAGTTCTTC

D gene: TRBD2
clone size: few
V gene: TRBV29-1
J gene: TRBJ2-1
CDR3 protein: CSVERQRGGSVSSYNEQFF
CDR3 DNA: TGCAGCGTTGAGAGGCAGCGGGGGGGCTCTGTGAGCTCCTACAATGAGCAGTTCTTC

D gene: -
clone size: many
V gene: TRBV28
J gene: TRBJ1-2
CDR3 protein: CASSLSQYGYTF
CDR3 DNA: TGTGCCAGCAGTCTTTCCCAGTATGGCTACACCTTC

D gene: -
clone size: many
V gene: TRBV6-2/TRBV6-3
J gene: TRBJ1-1
CDR3 protein: CASSLGGPGVEAFF
CDR3 DNA: TGTGCCAGCAGCCTCGGGGGGCCCGGGGTTGAAGCTTTCTTT

D gene: TRBD2
clone size: many
V gene: TRBV20-1
J gene: TRBJ2-1
CDR3 protein: CSAYTSVSYNEQFF
CDR3 DNA: TGCAGTGCGTACACTAGCGTCTCCTACAATGAGCAGTTCTTC

D gene: -
clone size: many
V gene: TRBV7-2
J gene: TRBJ1-2
CDR3 protein: CASSLGRGYGYTF
CDR3 DNA: TGTGCCAGCAGCTTAGGCAGGGGCTATGGCTACACCTTC

D gene: -
clone size: -
V gene: TRBV7-2
J gene: TRBJ2-2
CDR3 protein: CASRREAGGTGELFF
CDR3 DNA: TGTGCCAGCCGCAGGGAGGCAGGGGGGACCGGGGAGCTGTTTTTT

D gene: -
clone size: many
V gene: TRBV29-1
J gene: TRBJ1-1
CDR3 protein: CSGGGGGGAFF
CDR3 DNA: TGCAGCGGTGGCGGGGGCGGGGGAGCTTTCTTT

D gene: TRBD2
clone size: -
V gene: TRBV2
J gene: TRBJ2-1
CDR3 protein: CASSEWRGAYNEQFF
CDR3 DNA: TGTGCCAGCAGTGAGTGGCGGGGGGCCTACAATGAGCAGTTCTTC

D gene: TRBD1
clone size: many
V gene: TRBV14
J gene: TRBJ2-3
CDR3 protein: CASSQEEGQGTPWDTQYF
CDR3 DNA: TGTGCCAGCAGCCAAGAAGAGGGACAGGGGACCCCCTGGGATACGCAGTATTTT

D gene: -
clone size: many
V gene: TRBV29-1
J gene: TRBJ2-3
CDR3 protein: CSVGAGTTDTQYF
CDR3 DNA: TGCAGCGTTGGGGCAGGTACCACAGATACGCAGTATTTT

D gene: -
clone size: -
V gene: TRBV18
J gene: TRBJ1-1
CDR3 protein: CASSPPSVQDTEAFF
CDR3 DNA: TGTGCCAGCTCACCACCGAGTGTCCAGGACACTGAAGCTTTCTTT

D gene: -
clone size: many
V gene: TRBV27
J gene: TRBJ2-7
CDR3 protein: CASSGDSGLRPTYEQYF
CDR3 DNA: TGTGCCAGCAGTGGCGACTCCGGACTGAGGCCGACTTACGAGCAGTACTTC

D gene: TRBD1
clone size: many
V gene: TRBV5-4
J gene: TRBJ1-1
CDR3 protein: CASSLPRTGGDTEAFF
CDR3 DNA: TGTGCCAGCAGCTTGCCGCGGACAGGGGGAGACACTGAAGCTTTCTTT

D gene: -
clone size: many
V gene: TRBV11-1
J gene: TRBJ1-1
CDR3 protein: CASSTGKGKAFF
CDR3 DNA: TGTGCCAGCAGTACCGGGAAAGGTAAAGCTTTCTTT

D gene: -
clone size: -
V gene: TRBV9
J gene: TRBJ1-2
CDR3 protein: CASSVGGERYGYTF
CDR3 DNA: TGTGCCAGCAGCGTAGGAGGGGAGAGGTATGGCTACACCTTC

D gene: -
clone size: -
V gene: TRBV12-3/TRBV12-4
J gene: TRBJ1-1
CDR3 protein: CASRETGRGGNTEAFF
CDR3 DNA: TGTGCCAGCAGAGAAACAGGGCGGGGAGGGAACACTGAAGCTTTCTTT

D gene: TRBD1
clone size: few
V gene: TRBV20-1
J gene: TRBJ1-1
CDR3 protein: CSATGTGNTEAFF
CDR3 DNA: TGCAGTGCCACCGGGACAGGGAACACTGAAGCTTTCTTT

D gene: TRBD1
clone size: many
V gene: TRBV11-2
J gene: TRBJ1-1
CDR3 protein: CASSSGQANTEAFF
CDR3 DNA: TGTGCCAGCAGCTCTGGACAGGCAAACACTGAAGCTTTCTTT

D gene: -
clone size: many
V gene: TRBV10-3
J gene: TRBJ1-6
CDR3 protein: CAIRSGQDNSPLHF
CDR3 DNA: TGTGCCATCAGATCAGGACAAGATAATTCACCCCTCCACTTT

D gene: TRBD1
clone size: -
V gene: TRBV29-1
J gene: TRBJ1-2
CDR3 protein: CSATGTGYGYTF
CDR3 DNA: TGCAGCGCCACAGGGACAGGCTATGGCTACACCTTC

D gene: TRBD1
clone size: few
V gene: TRBV28
J gene: TRBJ1-1
CDR3 protein: CASSPRGTKAFF
CDR3 DNA: TGTGCCAGCAGCCCCAGGGGGACGAAAGCTTTCTTT

D gene: -
clone size: many
V gene: TRBV29-1
J gene: TRBJ2-1
CDR3 protein: CSVEPRGTYNEQFF
CDR3 DNA: TGCAGCGTTGAACCCCGGGGGACCTACAATGAGCAGTTCTTC

D gene: -
clone size: many
V gene: TRBV13
J gene: TRBJ2-2
CDR3 protein: CASSLEAGENTGELFF
CDR3 DNA: TGTGCCAGCAGCTTAGAAGCGGGCGAGAACACCGGGGAGCTGTTTTTT

D gene: -
clone size: few
V gene: TRBV3-1
J gene: TRBJ2-7
CDR3 protein: CASSQVIGTGFYEQYF
CDR3 DNA: TGTGCCAGCAGCCAAGTTATCGGGACTGGATTCTACGAGCAGTACTTC

D gene: -
clone size: many
V gene: TRBV20-1
J gene: TRBJ1-5
CDR3 protein: CSASGGSNQPQHF
CDR3 DNA: TGCAGTGCTAGCGGCGGGAGCAATCAGCCCCAGCATTTT